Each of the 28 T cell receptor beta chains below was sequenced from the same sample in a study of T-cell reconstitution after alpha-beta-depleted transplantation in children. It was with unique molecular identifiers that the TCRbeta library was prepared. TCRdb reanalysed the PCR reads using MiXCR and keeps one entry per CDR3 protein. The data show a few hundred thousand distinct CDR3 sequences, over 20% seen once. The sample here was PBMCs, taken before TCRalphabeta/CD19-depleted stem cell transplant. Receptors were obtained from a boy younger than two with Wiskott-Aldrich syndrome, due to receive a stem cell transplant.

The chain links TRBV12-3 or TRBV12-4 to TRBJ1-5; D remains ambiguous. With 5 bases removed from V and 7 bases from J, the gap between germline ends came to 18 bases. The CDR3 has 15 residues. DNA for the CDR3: TGTGCCAGCAGTGGTCCACCGGGGAGGGAACAGCCCCAGCATTTT. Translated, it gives CASSGPPGREQPQHF.

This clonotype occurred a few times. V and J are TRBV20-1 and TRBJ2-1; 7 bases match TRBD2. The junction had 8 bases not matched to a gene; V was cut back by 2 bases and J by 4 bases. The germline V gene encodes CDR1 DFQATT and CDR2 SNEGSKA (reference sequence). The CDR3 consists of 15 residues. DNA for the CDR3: TGCAGTGCTAGACCCGCCAGCGGGGCATACAATGAGCAGTTCTTC. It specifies CSARPASGAYNEQFF.

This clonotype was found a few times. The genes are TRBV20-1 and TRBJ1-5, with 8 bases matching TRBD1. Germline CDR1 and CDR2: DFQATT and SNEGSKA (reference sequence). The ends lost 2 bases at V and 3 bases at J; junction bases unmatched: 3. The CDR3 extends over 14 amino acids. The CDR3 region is CSARSTGVNQPQHF. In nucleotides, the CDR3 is TGCAGTGCTAGATCGACAGGGGTCAATCAGCCCCAGCATTTT.

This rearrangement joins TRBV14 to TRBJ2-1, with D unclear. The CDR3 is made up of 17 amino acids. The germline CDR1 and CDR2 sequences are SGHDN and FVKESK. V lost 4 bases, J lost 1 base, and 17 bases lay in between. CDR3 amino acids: CASSPTGPFVSYNEQFF. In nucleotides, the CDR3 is TGTGCCAGCAGCCCCACTGGCCCCTTTGTGTCCTACAATGAGCAGTTCTTC.

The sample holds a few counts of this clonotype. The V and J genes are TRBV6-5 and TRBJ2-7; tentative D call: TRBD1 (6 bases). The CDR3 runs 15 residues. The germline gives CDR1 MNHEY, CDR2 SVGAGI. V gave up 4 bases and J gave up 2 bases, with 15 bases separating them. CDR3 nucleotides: TGTGCCAGCAGTTCCCCTGGGGGCGGCACCTACGAGCAGTACTTC. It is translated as CASSSPGGGTYEQYF.

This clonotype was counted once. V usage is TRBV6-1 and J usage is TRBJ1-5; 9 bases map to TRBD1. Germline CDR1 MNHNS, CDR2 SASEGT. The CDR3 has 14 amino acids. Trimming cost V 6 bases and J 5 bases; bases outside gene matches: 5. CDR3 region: CASSFTGGDQPQHF. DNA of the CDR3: TGTGCCAGCAGCTTCACAGGGGGCGATCAGCCCCAGCATTTT.

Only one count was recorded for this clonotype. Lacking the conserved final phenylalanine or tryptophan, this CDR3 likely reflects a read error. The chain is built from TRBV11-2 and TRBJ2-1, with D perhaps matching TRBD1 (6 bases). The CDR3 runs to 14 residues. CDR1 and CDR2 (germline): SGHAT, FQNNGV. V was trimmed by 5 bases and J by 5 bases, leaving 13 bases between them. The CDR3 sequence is CASSPRRGNNEQFS. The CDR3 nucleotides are TGTGCCAGCAGCCCCCGTAGGGGGAACAATGAGCAGTTCTCC.

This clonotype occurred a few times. This CDR3 reads CSVKQGSITDTQYF. As DNA, the CDR3 is TGCAGCGTAAAACAGGGTTCGATCACAGATACGCAGTATTTT. The rearrangement links TRBV29-1 to TRBJ2-3; D might be TRBD1 (6 bases). In germline, CDR1 is SQVTM, CDR2 ANQGSEA. The V and J ends lost 6 bases and 2 bases respectively, with 15 bases between them. The CDR3 has 14 amino acids.

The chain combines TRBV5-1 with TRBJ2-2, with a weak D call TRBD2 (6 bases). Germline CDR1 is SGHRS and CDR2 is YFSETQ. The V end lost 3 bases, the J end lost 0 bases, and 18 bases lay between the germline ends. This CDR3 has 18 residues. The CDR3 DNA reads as TGCGCCAGCAGCTCCTTAACACCAGCGGGTGCGAACACCGGGGAGCTGTTTTTT. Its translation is CASSSLTPAGANTGELFF.

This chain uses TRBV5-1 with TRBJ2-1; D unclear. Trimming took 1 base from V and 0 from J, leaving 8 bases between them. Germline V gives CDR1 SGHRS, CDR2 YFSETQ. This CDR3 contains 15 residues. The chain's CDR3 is CASSLQDLSYNEQFF. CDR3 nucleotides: TGCGCCAGCAGCTTGCAGGACCTCTCCTACAATGAGCAGTTCTTC.

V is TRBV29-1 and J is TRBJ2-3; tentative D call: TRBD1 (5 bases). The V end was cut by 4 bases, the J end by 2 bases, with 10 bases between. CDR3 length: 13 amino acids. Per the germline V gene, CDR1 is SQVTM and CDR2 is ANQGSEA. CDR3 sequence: CSVAGRTTDTQYF. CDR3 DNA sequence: TGCAGCGTTGCAGGGCGGACCACAGATACGCAGTATTTT.

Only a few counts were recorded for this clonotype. The CDR3 bases are TGTGCCAGCAGCTTAGAGGGCGCGACCTACGAGCAGTACTTC. This sequence encodes CASSLEGATYEQYF. This chain connects TRBV7-2 to TRBJ2-7; D uncertain. Looked up from germline, CDR1 is SGHTA and CDR2 is FQGNSA. The ends were cut back, 1 base at V and 2 bases at J, with 9 bases in the middle. CDR3 length: 14 residues.

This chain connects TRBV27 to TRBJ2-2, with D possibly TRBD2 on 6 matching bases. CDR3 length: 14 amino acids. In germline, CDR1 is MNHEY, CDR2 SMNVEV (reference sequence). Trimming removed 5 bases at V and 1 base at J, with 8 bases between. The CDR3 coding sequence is TGTGCCAGCAGTGGACTAATGAACACCGGGGAGCTGTTTTTT. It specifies CASSGLMNTGELFF.

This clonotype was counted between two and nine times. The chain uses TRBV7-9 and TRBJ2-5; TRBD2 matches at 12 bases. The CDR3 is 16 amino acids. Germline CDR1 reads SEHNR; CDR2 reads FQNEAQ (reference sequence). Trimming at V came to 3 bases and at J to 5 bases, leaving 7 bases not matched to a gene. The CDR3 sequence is CASSFTLAGGSETQYF. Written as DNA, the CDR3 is TGTGCCAGCAGCTTTACACTAGCGGGAGGATCGGAGACCCAGTACTTC.

CDR3 nucleotide sequence: TGTGCCAGCAGCTTATTTAGCGGAAGAAAGTACGAGCAGTACTTC. It yields the protein CASSLFSGRKYEQYF. V is TRBV7-9 and J is TRBJ2-7; the D gene is possibly TRBD2 (6 bases). This CDR3 region has 15 residues. Germline V gene data show CDR1 as SEHNR and CDR2 as FQNEAQ (reference sequence). V was pared by 2 bases and J by 4 bases, with 15 bases between. The variable domain in full, completed from reference TRBV7-9 and TRBJ2-7, reads DTGVSQNPRHKITKRGQNVTFRCDPISEHNRLYWYRQTLGQGPEFLTYFQNEAQLEKSRLLSDRFSAERPKGSFSTLEIQRTEQGDSAMYLCASSLFSGRKYEQYFGPGTRLTVT.

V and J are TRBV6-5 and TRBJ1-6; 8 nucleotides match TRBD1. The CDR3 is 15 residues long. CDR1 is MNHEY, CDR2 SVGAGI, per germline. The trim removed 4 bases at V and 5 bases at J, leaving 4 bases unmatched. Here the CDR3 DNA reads TGTGCCAGCAGTTTGCTGGGACAGGATAATTCACCCCTCCACTTT. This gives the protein CASSLLGQDNSPLHF.

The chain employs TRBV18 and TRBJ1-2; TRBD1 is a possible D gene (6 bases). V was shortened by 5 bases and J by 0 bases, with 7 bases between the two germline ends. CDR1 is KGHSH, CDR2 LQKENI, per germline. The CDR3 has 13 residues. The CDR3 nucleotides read TGTGCCAGCTCAGGACAGCCTAACTATGGCTACACCTTC. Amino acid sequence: CASSGQPNYGYTF. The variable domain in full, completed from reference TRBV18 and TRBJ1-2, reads NAGVMQNPRHLVRRRGQEARLRCSPMKGHSHVYWYRQLPEEGLKFMVYLQKENIIDESGMPKERFSAEFPKEGPSILRIQQVVRGDSAAYFCASSGQPNYGYTFGSGTRLTVV.

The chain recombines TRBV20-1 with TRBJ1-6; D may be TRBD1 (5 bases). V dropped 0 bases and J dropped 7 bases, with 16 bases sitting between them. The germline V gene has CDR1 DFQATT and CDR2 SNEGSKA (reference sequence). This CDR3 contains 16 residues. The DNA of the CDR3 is TGCAGTGCTAGAGAACCTGCAAGGGGCGTGAATTCACCCCTCCACTTT. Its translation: CSAREPARGVNSPLHF.

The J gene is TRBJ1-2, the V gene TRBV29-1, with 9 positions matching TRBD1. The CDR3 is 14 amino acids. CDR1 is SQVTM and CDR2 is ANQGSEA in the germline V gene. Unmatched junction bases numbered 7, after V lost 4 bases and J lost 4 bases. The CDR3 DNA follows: TGCAGCGTTGCCCCGGGACAGGGTGTCTATGGCTACACCTTC. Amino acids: CSVAPGQGVYGYTF.

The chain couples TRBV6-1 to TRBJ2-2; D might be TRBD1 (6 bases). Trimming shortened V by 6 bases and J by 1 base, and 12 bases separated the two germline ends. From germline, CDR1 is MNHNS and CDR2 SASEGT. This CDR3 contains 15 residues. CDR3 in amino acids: CASRPGTMNTGELFF. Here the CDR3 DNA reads TGTGCCAGCAGACCCGGGACAATGAACACCGGGGAGCTGTTTTTT.

The chain's CDR3 is CASSLVGTFSYEQYF. The CDR3 bases are TGTGCCAGCAGCTTGGTCGGGACTTTCTCCTACGAGCAGTACTTC. The chain is built from TRBV5-5 and TRBJ2-7, with D maybe TRBD2 (6 bases). The CDR3 is 15 residues long. Germline assignment: CDR1 SGHKS and CDR2 YYEKEE (reference sequence). V was shortened by 0 bases and J by 0 bases, with 10 bases between the two germline ends.

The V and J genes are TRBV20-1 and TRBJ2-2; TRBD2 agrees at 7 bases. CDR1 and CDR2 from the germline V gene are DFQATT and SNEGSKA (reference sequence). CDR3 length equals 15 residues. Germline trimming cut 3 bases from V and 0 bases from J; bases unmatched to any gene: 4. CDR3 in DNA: TGCAGTGCTAGTTCTAGCGGCCCGAACACCGGGGAGCTGTTTTTT. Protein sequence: CSASSSGPNTGELFF.

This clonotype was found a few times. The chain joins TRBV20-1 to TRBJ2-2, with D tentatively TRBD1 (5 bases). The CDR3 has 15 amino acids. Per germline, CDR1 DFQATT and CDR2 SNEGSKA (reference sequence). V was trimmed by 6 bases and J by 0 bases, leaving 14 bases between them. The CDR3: CSANAGFPNTGELFF. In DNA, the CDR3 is TGCAGTGCAAACGCAGGGTTTCCGAACACCGGGGAGCTGTTTTTT.

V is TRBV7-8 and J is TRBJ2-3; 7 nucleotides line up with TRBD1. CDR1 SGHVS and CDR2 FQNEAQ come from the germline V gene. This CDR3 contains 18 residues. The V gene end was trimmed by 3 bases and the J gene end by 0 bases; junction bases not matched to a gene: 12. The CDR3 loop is CASSFLGGRGPSTDTQYF. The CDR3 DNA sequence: TGTGCCAGCAGCTTTTTAGGGGGAAGGGGGCCTAGCACAGATACGCAGTATTTT.

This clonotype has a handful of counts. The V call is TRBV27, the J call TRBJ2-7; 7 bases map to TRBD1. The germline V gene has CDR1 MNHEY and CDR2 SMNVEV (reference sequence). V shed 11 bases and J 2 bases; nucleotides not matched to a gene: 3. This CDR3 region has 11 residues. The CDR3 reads CASGTAYEQYF. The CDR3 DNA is TGTGCCTCCGGGACAGCCTACGAGCAGTACTTC.

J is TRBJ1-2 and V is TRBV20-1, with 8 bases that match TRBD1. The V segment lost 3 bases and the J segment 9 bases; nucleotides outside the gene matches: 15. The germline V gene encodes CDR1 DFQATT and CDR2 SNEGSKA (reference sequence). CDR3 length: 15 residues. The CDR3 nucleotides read TGCAGTGCTAGCTCTTCTGGACAGGGCGTGAGGAGCTACACCTTC. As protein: CSASSSGQGVRSYTF.

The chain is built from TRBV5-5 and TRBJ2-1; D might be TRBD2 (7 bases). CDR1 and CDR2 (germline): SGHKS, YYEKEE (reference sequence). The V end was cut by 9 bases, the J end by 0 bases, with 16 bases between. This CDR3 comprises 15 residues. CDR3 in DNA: TGTGCCACCTCCCGGGGGGCTCGCTCCTACAATGAGCAGTTCTTC. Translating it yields CATSRGARSYNEQFF.

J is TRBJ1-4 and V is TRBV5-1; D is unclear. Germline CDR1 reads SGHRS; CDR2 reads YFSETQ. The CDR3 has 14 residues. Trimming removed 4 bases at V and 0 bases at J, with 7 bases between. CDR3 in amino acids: CASSTASTNEKLFF. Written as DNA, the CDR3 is TGCGCCAGCAGCACAGCGTCAACTAATGAAAAACTGTTTTTT.